This T cell receptor beta chain appears in the sequencing data of a study of T cells after yellow fever vaccination. The overall study: When fractions had low cell numbers, they were prepared with SMART-Seq v4 Ultra Low Input. Findings and caveats of the study: High-abundance clonotypes from the bulk population could contaminate FACS-sorted repertoires. Booster samples showed a return of most primary-vaccination clones (under 97% CD4, 88% CD8). A small share of clonotypes appeared in both CD4 and CD8 compartments.

This clonotype was seen a handful of times. The antigen remains undetermined. TCRdb processed the 5' RACE reads anew with MiXCR; each CDR3 protein has one entry. The data hold 250,000 to 400,000 distinct CDR3 sequences, with approximately 4% observed a single time. CDR3 length: 11 amino acids. V lost 10 bases to trimming and J lost 7 bases, with 13 bases between them. From germline, CDR1 is MGHRA and CDR2 YSYEKL. This TCR derives from a man between 18 and 29 years old who received the YFV17D yellow fever vaccine. The source material was PBMCs, sampled 5 days after the yellow fever booster vaccination. The chain employs TRBV4-1 and TRBJ1-1; D is unresolved. The CDR3 protein is CATKTDGEAFF. The CDR3, as DNA: TGCGCCACCAAGACTGACGGTGAAGCTTTCTTT.